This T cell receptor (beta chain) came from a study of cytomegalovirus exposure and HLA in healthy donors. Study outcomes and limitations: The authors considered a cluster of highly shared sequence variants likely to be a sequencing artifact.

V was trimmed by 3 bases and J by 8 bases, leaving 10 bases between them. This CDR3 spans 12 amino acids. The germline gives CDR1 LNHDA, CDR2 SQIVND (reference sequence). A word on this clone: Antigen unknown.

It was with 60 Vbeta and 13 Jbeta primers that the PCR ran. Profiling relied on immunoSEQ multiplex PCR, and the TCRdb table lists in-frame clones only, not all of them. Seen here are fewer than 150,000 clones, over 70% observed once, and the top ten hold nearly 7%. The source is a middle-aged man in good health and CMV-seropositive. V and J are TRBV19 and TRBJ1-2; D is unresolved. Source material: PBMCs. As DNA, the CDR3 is TGTGCCAGTAGTATGGAGGGTAAAGGCTACACCTTC. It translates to CASSMEGKGYTF.